Reported below is one TCR beta chain. This clonotype was seen repeatedly, ten times or more. The specificity of this receptor is unknown. No base-level quality is on record; no much larger clone is a single base apart. The data originate from a study of neurological immune-mediated disorders (dated by TCRdb to between 2018 and 2021). Broadly, across the study: The study compared peripheral blood TCR-beta repertoires of HTLV-I-associated myelopathy (HAM/TSP) patients, multiple sclerosis patients and healthy controls using UMI-based sequencing. Of the approximately 66 subjects in the cohort, about 14 were HAM/TSP patients, some 35 were multiple sclerosis patients, and some 20 were healthy controls. Longitudinal samples, technical triplicates and paired sorted CD4+ and CD8+ T-cell subsets, alongside PBMC samples, were included among the approximately 98 TCR-beta libraries. Technical triplicate libraries were sequenced so that the variability in frequency of each individual clone could be precisely calculated. Paper-wide results and their limitations: Across subjects, expanded clones never shared an identical CDR3 amino acid sequence, which suggests that the TCR-beta repertoires in every group were private. TCR clonal expansion was highest in HAM/TSP patients and lowest in MS patients, with MS patients falling below even healthy controls.

The CDR3 spans 16 residues, from the cysteine through the phenylalanine. Of all the DNA, just the CDR3 is kept, 48 bases in frame from base 1. From the germline V gene, CDR1 is MNHEY and CDR2 is SVGEGT. The trim is 7 bases for V and 8 bases for J, with a gap of 23 bases between the germline ends. cDNA was synthesized by template-switch 5'RACE using a primer with a 10-nucleotide random unique molecular identifier that tagged each TCR transcript. Every sequencing run covered 15-18 subjects and yielded more than 180 million TCR-beta sequences. The RNeasy kit was used to extract total RNA. The KAPA Real-time Library Amplification kit was used to amplify TCR-beta VDJ regions with primers targeting the TCR constant region and the 5'RACE anchor. A first PCR added sample indexes and Illumina adaptors, after which a second PCR increased the library yield. After Ampure bead purification, the roughly 650 bp TCR product was size-selected on a 2% E-gel SizeSelection system. Library quality was checked on a Bioanalyzer, concentration was measured with Qubit, and libraries were quantified with the Kapa Library Quantification kit before pooling. Paired-end 2 x 150 bp sequencing of the libraries was performed on an Illumina HiSeq 2500. To increase sequence diversity, roughly 24-30% phiX was spiked into each library pool. As for how the authors treated the data: The quality-filtered reads were processed with the UMI-based MiGEC pipeline, whose error correction step removed more than 80% of the raw TCR sequences. VDJ genes were aligned to IMGT germline references, and clonotypes were defined by unique CDR3 amino acid sequence plus V-J genes. VDJtools evaluated clonal expansion, Shannon diversity and CDR3 relatedness (CalcPairwiseDistances, ClusterSamples); CLCbio workbench built phylogenetic trees. Clones with at least 8 unique UMIs were defined as expanded, with this threshold being based on coefficient-of-variation modelling across technical triplicates. TCRdb trimmed the raw reads at Q25, called clones with MiXCR and kept productive beta chains. CDR3 protein sequences are deduplicated, and each keeps its most common genes and DNA. TCRdb, rather than the study authors, made the V and J calls. In this sample the table shows roughly 32,000 distinct CDR3 sequences, 10% to 15% of which occur a single time. 4% to 5.5% of the sample rests with the top ten.

The label giving this sample's time point can be read as: technical triplicate 2. Sorted-subset TCR libraries were prepared from approximately 1 million sorted CD4+ or CD8+ T cells. PBMCs were separated from peripheral blood using Ficoll-Hypaque density gradient centrifugation and then cryopreserved in liquid nitrogen. Paired sorted CD4+ and CD8+ subsets came from healthy controls, HAM/TSP patients and MS patients. The specimen sequenced was CD4+ T cells from blood. This TCR was recovered from a female donor with HTLV-1-associated myelopathy (HAM/TSP). Recombination joined TRBV6-2 or TRBV6-3 with TRBJ1-4; the D gene remains uncertain. The CDR3 protein sequence reads: CASTTVPLGKREKLFF. The base sequence is TGTGCCAGCACCACCGTTCCGCTGGGGAAAAGGGAAAAACTGTTTTTT.